In its sample, the clone carrying this T cell receptor beta chain was seen many times. Individual cDNA molecules received unique molecular identifiers. TCRdb re-derived calls from the 5' RACE reads in MiXCR, one entry per CDR3 protein. This sample has approximately 56,000 distinct CDR3 sequences, with over 9.5% found just once. This specimen belongs to a study of early T cells in non-severe SARS-CoV-2 infection. Germline values: CDR1 LNHNV, CDR2 YYDKDF (reference sequence). The J segment lost 4 bases and the V segment lost 2 bases, leaving 13 bases of the junction unmatched. The CDR3 sequence is 18 residues long.

This sequence joins TRBV15 and TRBJ2-2; 7 bases map to TRBD1. The clonotype was recovered from an adult who was a healthcare worker with PCR-confirmed SARS-CoV-2 infection or an uninfected control (not recorded which). Material for sequencing was whole blood. CDR3 protein: CATSRKTGSSLGTGELFF. The CDR3 nucleotides read TGTGCCACCAGCAGAAAGACAGGGTCATCGCTCGGCACCGGGGAGCTGTTTTTT.